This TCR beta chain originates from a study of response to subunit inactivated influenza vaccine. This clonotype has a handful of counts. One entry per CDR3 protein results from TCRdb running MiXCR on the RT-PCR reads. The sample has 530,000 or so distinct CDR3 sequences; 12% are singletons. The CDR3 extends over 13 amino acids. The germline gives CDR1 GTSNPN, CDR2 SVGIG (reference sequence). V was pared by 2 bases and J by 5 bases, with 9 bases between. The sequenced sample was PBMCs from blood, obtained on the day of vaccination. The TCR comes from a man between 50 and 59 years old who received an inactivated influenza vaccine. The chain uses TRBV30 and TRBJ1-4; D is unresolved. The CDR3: CAWSRNPNEKLFF. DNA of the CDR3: TGTGCCTGGAGTCGGAACCCCAATGAAAAACTGTTTTTT.